One sample yielded the 22 T cell receptor beta chains listed below, sequenced in a study of post-analysis software for immune sequencing data. The antigens these receptors bind are not known. Study findings and constraints: Patients carried roughly 5 TRBV segments more frequently than controls did, and TRBV5-6, TRBV5-1 and TRBV20-1 were among them.

cDNA libraries for TCR beta contained unique molecular identifiers. MiXCR, run by TCRdb on the PCR reads, gives a single entry per CDR3 protein. The table lists about 540,000 distinct CDR3 sequences, under 40% of them singletons. The sample consisted of blood. These receptors were obtained from a girl under 18 with multiple sclerosis.

This chain uses TRBV10-3 with TRBJ1-6, with 9 bases matching TRBD1. The V gene end was trimmed by 6 bases and the J gene end by 16 bases; junction bases not matched to a gene: 10. The CDR3 is made up of 13 amino acids. Germline V gives CDR1 ENHRY, CDR2 SYGVKD. CDR3 DNA: TGTGCCATCAGAGGCCTCCGACAGGGGGAACTCCACTTT. This codes for CAIRGLRQGELHF.

This chain links TRBV7-6 with TRBJ2-7, with 9 bases aligning to TRBD2. TRBJ2-1 matches the DNA end more closely, so the J call is doubtful. In germline, CDR1 is SGHVS, CDR2 FNYEAQ. The CDR3 covers 17 residues. This chain's CDR3 is CASSLNPGTSHPYEQFF. CDR3 DNA sequence: TGTGCCAGCAGCCTCAACCCCGGGACTAGCCATCCCTACGAGCAGTTCTTC.

The table lists this clonotype with a few counts. One junction end disagrees with the germline gene, perhaps due to a read error. The rearrangement joins TRBV29-1 to TRBJ2-1, with 9 bases that match TRBD2. The germline V gene has CDR1 SQVTM and CDR2 ANQGSEA. This CDR3 comprises 13 residues. The CDR3 spells CSVEAGGRNEQFF. For the CDR3, the DNA is TGCAGCGTCGAAGCGGGGGGAAGGAATGAGCAGTTCTTC.

This clonotype was recorded a few times. The chain links TRBV3-1 to TRBJ2-3; D uncertain. CDR1 LGHDT and CDR2 YNNKEL come from the germline V gene (reference sequence). The germline V and J ends were trimmed by 0 bases and 0 bases, with 7 bases remaining between them. The length of the CDR3 is 15 residues. The CDR3 region is CASSQDPASTDTQYF. The CDR3 coding sequence is TGTGCCAGCAGCCAAGATCCGGCTAGCACAGATACGCAGTATTTT.

On this clonotype itself: The junction and the germline gene differ at one end; a read error may be behind it. CDR3 bases: TGTTCCAGCAGCAATAGCAATCAGCCCCAGCATTTT. Encoded protein: CSSSNSNQPQHF. V gene TRBV7-9 combines with J gene TRBJ1-5; D is uncertain. The CDR3 consists of 12 residues. The germline gives CDR1 SEHNR, CDR2 FQNEAQ (reference sequence).

This clonotype was seen more than once but under ten times. The chain uses TRBV20-1 and TRBJ2-7, with 8 bases fitting TRBD1. The CDR3 runs to 13 residues. CDR1 DFQATT and CDR2 SNEGSKA come from the germline V gene (reference sequence). CDR3 region: CSDQGAGSYEQYF. The DNA of the CDR3 is TGCAGCGACCAGGGGGCCGGGTCCTACGAGCAGTACTTC.

The V gene is TRBV20-1, the J gene TRBJ1-5; D ambiguous. Germline assignment: CDR1 DFQATT and CDR2 SNEGSKA (reference sequence). V shed 6 bases and J shed 5 bases, with 11 bases lying between them. There are 12 residues in the CDR3. The DNA for the CDR3 is TGCAGTGCCCGACGTCGGGATCAGCCCCAGCATTTT. This sequence encodes CSARRRDQPQHF.

As regards this clonotype: The junction departs from germline at one end; a sequencing error may be responsible. The chain is built from TRBV24-1 and TRBJ2-4, with TRBD2 matching over 7 bases. Germline V gene data show CDR1 as KGHDR and CDR2 as SFDVKD. The CDR3 spans 13 residues. The DNA for the CDR3 is TGTACCACCAGTGACCGCCTGGGAGGGGTTCAGTACTTC. Translated: CTTSDRLGGVQYF.

The gene calls are TRBV5-1 and TRBJ2-3; 8 nucleotides agree with TRBD2. Trimming cost V 4 bases and J 3 bases; bases outside gene matches: 7. The CDR3 loop spans 15 amino acids. The germline CDR1 and CDR2 sequences are SGHRS and YFSETQ. CDR3 in DNA: TGCGCCAGCAGCAGACGGGGGGGCAATACAGATACGCAGTATTTT. Amino acid sequence: CASSRRGGNTDTQYF.

The J gene is TRBJ2-1, the V gene TRBV5-6; 12 positions match TRBD2. Per the germline V gene, CDR1 is SGHDT and CDR2 is YYEEEE. J lost 8 bases, V lost 1 base, and 7 bases had no gene match. The length of the CDR3 is 16 residues. The CDR3 bases are TGTGCCAGCAGCTTGCTGCCTAGCGGGGGGGCCTATGAGCAGTTCTTC. It yields the protein CASSLLPSGGAYEQFF.

J is TRBJ2-3 and V is TRBV20-1; TRBD2 aligns across 9 bases. There are 15 residues in the CDR3. In germline, CDR1 is DFQATT, CDR2 SNEGSKA (reference sequence). The V gene end was trimmed by 5 bases and the J gene end by 5 bases; junction bases not matched to a gene: 11. Here the CDR3 DNA reads TGCAGTGCTTCGGAAGCGGGGGGAGCTGGAGATACGCAGTATTTT. It codes for CSASEAGGAGDTQYF.

This clonotype was observed once. The chain joins TRBV10-2 to TRBJ2-5; D is unresolved. Looked up from germline, CDR1 is WSHSY and CDR2 is SAAADI. The CDR3 has 12 residues. V was pared by 8 bases and J by 9 bases, with 16 bases between. CDR3 DNA sequence: TGCGCCAGCCATGATGCCCGATCGGCCCAGTACTTC. As protein: CASHDARSAQYF.

The chain joins TRBV12-3 or TRBV12-4 to TRBJ1-2, with unresolved D. This CDR3 region has 12 residues. Between the trimmed V and J ends, which lost 2 bases and 8 bases, there was a span of 9 bases. CDR3 in amino acids: CASSLMGSGYTF. The CDR3 DNA is TGTGCCAGCAGTTTAATGGGCTCCGGCTACACCTTC.

This clonotype has just one count. The chain joins TRBV7-9 to TRBJ2-1; no clear D. The CDR3 totals 12 residues. Germline lookup yields CDR1 SEHNR and CDR2 FQNEAQ (reference sequence). V was clipped by 1 base and J by 8 bases, with 6 bases between them. The CDR3 loop is CASSLDIHEQFF. Here the CDR3 DNA reads TGTGCCAGCAGCTTAGACATACATGAGCAGTTCTTC. The whole variable domain, remainder taken from reference TRBV7-9 and TRBJ2-1, is DTGVSQNPRHKITKRGQNVTFRCDPISEHNRLYWYRQTLGQGPEFLTYFQNEAQLEKSRLLSDRFSAERPKGSFSTLEIQRTEQGDSAMYLCASSLDIHEQFFGPGTRLTVL.

A few counts support this clonotype. Relative to the germline gene, one junction end is altered; a read error may explain this. As DNA, the CDR3 is TGTGCTAGCAGCCCAGGACTGGACTACAATGAGCAGTTCTTC. Translation: CASSPGLDYNEQFF. This chain links TRBV7-7 with TRBJ2-1, with D perhaps TRBD2 (5 bases). The germline V gene has CDR1 SSHAT and CDR2 FNYEAQ (reference sequence). This CDR3 contains 14 residues.

The table lists this clonotype with a few counts. The V and J genes are TRBV9 and TRBJ2-1; a weak D match, TRBD2 (6 bases). This CDR3 region has 14 residues. The ends were cut back, 0 bases at V and 5 bases at J, with 9 bases in the middle. Germline assignment: CDR1 SGDLS and CDR2 YYNGEE. In DNA, the CDR3 is TGTGCCAGCAGCGTAGGGCCGGGGGACAATGAGCAGTTCTTC. It encodes CASSVGPGDNEQFF.

V is TRBV6-6 and J is TRBJ1-5; D is unresolved. Germline V gene sequence: CDR1 MNHNY, CDR2 SVGAGI (reference sequence). This CDR3 has 15 amino acids. Deletions cut 2 bases from V and 4 bases from J, with 12 bases between. DNA for the CDR3: TGTGCCAGCAGTTACGTAGGCAGAGGGAATCAGCCCCAGCATTTT. Residues: CASSYVGRGNQPQHF.

V is TRBV9 and J is TRBJ2-5, with D possibly being TRBD1 (6 bases). The germline V gene encodes CDR1 SGDLS and CDR2 YYNGEE. Between the trimmed V and J ends, which lost 0 bases and 5 bases, there was a span of 11 bases. This CDR3 is built from 14 residues. The CDR3 nucleotides read TGTGCCAGCAGCGTAGTAGGGGGTGCGGAGACCCAGTACTTC. This sequence encodes CASSVVGGAETQYF.

Only a few counts were recorded for this clonotype. J is TRBJ1-1 and V is TRBV5-1; no definite D call. V lost 2 bases, J lost 0 bases, and 8 bases lay in between. Germline assignment: CDR1 SGHRS and CDR2 YFSETQ. CDR3 length: 14 residues. CDR3 protein: CASSFGLLNTEAFF. For the CDR3, the DNA is TGCGCCAGCAGCTTCGGACTCCTGAACACTGAAGCTTTCTTT.

About this clonotype: An end of the junction does not agree with germline; a read error may underlie this. The chain links TRBV6-6 to TRBJ2-4; D possibly corresponds to TRBD1 (5 bases). This CDR3 comprises 16 residues. The V gene's germline CDR1 is MNHNY and CDR2 SVGAGI (reference sequence). CDR3 in amino acids: CAGSYGQGRIKNIQYF. In DNA, the CDR3 is TGTGCCGGCAGTTATGGGCAGGGTCGTATTAAAAACATTCAGTACTTC.

In this sample, this clonotype turned up a few times. A much larger clone sits a single nucleotide away, making a read error possible. V and J are TRBV19 and TRBJ2-1; 7 bases are a match to TRBD1. Trimming took 3 bases from V and 5 from J; bases not matched to a gene: 7. Germline-derived CDR1 and CDR2 are LNHDA and SQIVND (reference sequence). CDR3 length: 15 residues. CDR3 nucleotide sequence: TGTGCCAGTAGTATGGGACAGTTAGAGCACAATGAGCAGTTCTTC. This sequence encodes CASSMGQLEHNEQFF.

The chain combines TRBV15 with TRBJ2-7, with 10 positions matching TRBD2. This CDR3 is 15 amino acids long. Germline CDR1 and CDR2: LNHNV and YYDKDF (reference sequence). Germline trimming cut 3 bases from V and 4 bases from J; bases unmatched to any gene: 6. The CDR3 DNA is TGTGCCACCAGCAGCACACTAGCGGGGATATACGAGCAGTACTTC. Translated, it gives CATSSTLAGIYEQYF.